This T cell receptor (beta chain) was obtained from a study of blood T cell repertoires in COVID-19. The CDR3 is made up of 13 amino acids. V was cut by 6 bases and J by 5 bases, with 13 bases left in between. CDR1 is MNHEY and CDR2 is SVGAGI in the germline V gene. Clones were sequenced by immunoSEQ multiplex PCR, and TCRdb holds only the in-frame ones, with some missing. The data show approximately 200,000 clones, 84% seen once. V and J are TRBV6-5 and TRBJ1-1; TRBD1 is a possible D gene (6 bases). Sequenced input: PBMCs or T cells enriched from blood (not recorded which). This clonotype was sampled from a man in his forties or fifties who had recovered from COVID-19. In nucleotides, the CDR3 is TGTGCCAGCAGACCCAGGGGAGAGACTGAAGCTTTCTTT. Translation: CASRPRGETEAFF.